This T cell receptor beta chain originates from a study of cytomegalovirus exposure and HLA in healthy donors. Study findings and constraints: Diagnosis of cytomegalovirus status made by the classifier reportedly showed high specificity and sensitivity. According to a subsequent analysis, TCR clusters from the first cohort were inclined to appear together in the roughly 130 validation repertoires. Among TCR beta chains, those listed as cytomegalovirus-associated numbered 164.

The germline V gene encodes CDR1 LNHNV and CDR2 YYDKDF (reference sequence). The CDR3 spans 15 residues. Trimming cost V 5 bases and J 0 bases, with 11 bases left between them. The data were produced by immunoSEQ multiplex PCR, yet TCRdb's version contains in-frame clones alone and is incomplete. The repertoire includes 150,000 to 200,000 clones, 86% of them detected once, and more than 1.1% sits in the top ten. Donors were drawn from the approximately 130-subject validation cohort, separate from the approximately 670-subject first cohort. A note on this clone: The target antigen is unknown.

The sample taken for sequencing was PBMCs. This TCR was recovered from a woman between 18 and 30 years old in good health and CMV-seronegative. This chain connects TRBV15 to TRBJ1-3; D is undetermined. CDR3 in amino acids: CATSSTRDSGNTIYF. CDR3 sequence (DNA): TGTGCCACCAGCTCTACGAGGGACTCTGGAAACACCATATATTTT.